These T cell receptor beta chains were read from a single sample in a study of T cell responses to AZD1222 COVID-19 vaccine. TCRdb keeps only in-frame clones here, not all; method: immunoSEQ multiplex PCR. Of about 140,000 clones listed, roughly 93% are singletons. The sequencing used peripheral blood, collected 28 days after the second AZD1222 dose. Source of these receptors: an adult who received the AZD1222 COVID-19 vaccine. CDR3s include the opening cysteine and the closing phenylalanine or tryptophan. D genes are given only for firm matches. The size of a clone is reported for some rows only, either as once, few or many, or as a class for expanded clones.

J: TRBJ2-2; V: TRBV4-1; D: TRBD2; size: NA; CDR3: CASSKTPGTSGTRELFF; DNA: TGCGCCAGCAGCAAGACCCCCGGGACTAGCGGGACCAGGGAGCTGTTTTTT
J: TRBJ2-1; V: TRBV6-4; D: TRBD2; size: NA; CDR3: CASSASRDSQAGGTSSYNEQFF; DNA: TGTGCCAGCAGTGCCTCCCGGGACAGTCAAGCGGGAGGGACGAGCTCCTACAATGAGCAGTTCTTC
J: TRBJ1-1; V: TRBV4-2; D: NA; size: NA; CDR3: CASSQDPNTEAFF; DNA: TGTGCCAGCAGCCAGGACCCGAACACTGAAGCTTTCTTT
J: TRBJ1-6; V: TRBV5-1; D: TRBD1; size: NA; CDR3: CASSLGDRGSSPLHF; DNA: TGCGCCAGCAGCTTGGGGGACAGGGGGTCGTCACCCCTCCACTTT
J: TRBJ1-1; V: TRBV3-1/TRBV3-2; D: TRBD1; size: NA; CDR3: CASSQGWQGGTEAFF; DNA: TGTGCCAGCAGCCAAGGGTGGCAGGGGGGCACTGAAGCTTTCTTT
J: TRBJ2-7; V: TRBV7-7; D: NA; size: NA; CDR3: CASSTTRTGEQYF; DNA: TGTGCCAGCAGCACCACACGGACGGGTGAGCAGTACTTC
J: TRBJ1-2; V: TRBV23-1; D: TRBD1; size: NA; CDR3: CASSQSGGGGRGPYGYTF; DNA: TGCGCCAGCAGTCAATCGGGAGGAGGGGGAAGGGGGCCCTATGGCTACACCTTC
J: TRBJ2-1; V: TRBV5-4; D: NA; size: NA; CDR3: CASSLDGALPYNEQFF; DNA: TGTGCCAGCAGCCTGGACGGGGCCCTACCTTACAATGAGCAGTTCTTC
J: TRBJ2-5; V: TRBV7-9; D: TRBD1; size: NA; CDR3: CASSRGTGGRETQYF; DNA: TGTGCCAGCAGCCGTGGGACAGGGGGTCGGGAGACCCAGTACTTC
J: TRBJ1-2; V: TRBV7-2; D: NA; size: NA; CDR3: CASSRDVGYGYTF; DNA: TGTGCCAGCAGCCGGGACGTAGGTTATGGCTACACCTTC
J: TRBJ2-7; V: TRBV11-2; D: TRBD2; size: NA; CDR3: CASSLARTGGDEQYF; DNA: TGTGCCAGCAGCTTAGCGAGGACCGGGGGGGACGAGCAGTACTTC
J: TRBJ2-6; V: TRBV5-1; D: NA; size: NA; CDR3: CASSLGASGANVLTF; DNA: TGCGCCAGCAGCTTGGGTGCGTCCGGGGCCAACGTCCTGACTTTC
J: TRBJ2-6; V: TRBV19; D: NA; size: NA; CDR3: CASTSGRQLFSGANVLTF; DNA: TGTGCCAGTACCTCGGGACGGCAACTTTTCTCTGGGGCCAACGTCCTGACTTTC
J: TRBJ1-2; V: TRBV6-9; D: NA; size: NA; CDR3: CASSYRDGTYGYTF; DNA: TGTGCCAGCAGTTACCGGGACGGAACCTATGGCTACACCTTC
J: TRBJ1-2; V: TRBV28; D: NA; size: NA; CDR3: CASSSRDTSYGYTF; DNA: TGTGCCAGCAGTAGTCGGGACACTTCATATGGCTACACCTTC
J: TRBJ2-3; V: TRBV18; D: TRBD2; size: NA; CDR3: CASSPPGSGRATDTQYF; DNA: TGTGCCAGCTCACCACCCGGTAGCGGGAGGGCCACAGATACGCAGTATTTT
J: TRBJ1-6; V: TRBV14; D: NA; size: NA; CDR3: CASSQGRGSSPLHF; DNA: TGTGCCAGCAGCCAAGGAAGGGGCAGCTCACCCCTCCACTTT
J: TRBJ1-2; V: TRBV9; D: TRBD1; size: NA; CDR3: CASSSPTGGYWGYTF; DNA: TGTGCCAGCAGCTCTCCGACAGGGGGTTACTGGGGCTACACCTTC
J: TRBJ2-2; V: TRBV7-9; D: NA; size: NA; CDR3: CASSDKYGQPNTGELFF; DNA: TGTGCCAGCAGCGACAAATACGGACAGCCGAACACCGGGGAGCTGTTTTTT
J: TRBJ2-3; V: TRBV5-1; D: TRBD2; size: NA; CDR3: CASSLAKMLAGEGTDTQYF; DNA: TGCGCCAGCAGCTTGGCGAAGATGCTAGCGGGAGAAGGCACAGATACGCAGTATTTT
J: TRBJ1-2; V: TRBV11-2; D: NA; size: NA; CDR3: CASSLADRNGYTF; DNA: TGTGCCAGCAGCTTGGCAGACAGAAACGGCTACACCTTC
J: TRBJ1-2; V: TRBV21-1; D: NA; size: few; CDR3: CASSKKTNYGYTF; DNA: TGTGCCAGCAGCAAAAAGACTAACTATGGCTACACCTTC
J: TRBJ2-1; V: TRBV25-1; D: NA; size: NA; CDR3: CASSDQGNEQFF; DNA: TGTGCCAGCAGTGATCAGGGAAATGAGCAGTTCTTC
J: TRBJ1-1; V: TRBV28; D: NA; size: NA; CDR3: CASSLGQLLNTEAFF; DNA: TGTGCCAGCAGTTTAGGTCAGCTACTGAACACTGAAGCTTTCTTT
J: TRBJ1-4; V: TRBV5-6; D: NA; size: NA; CDR3: CASSTPGSANEKLFF; DNA: TGTGCCAGCAGTACCCCCGGCAGCGCTAATGAAAAACTGTTTTTT
J: TRBJ1-5; V: TRBV3-1/TRBV3-2; D: NA; size: NA; CDR3: CASSQGLNQPQHF; DNA: TGTGCCAGCAGCCAGGGACTCAATCAGCCCCAGCATTTT
J: TRBJ2-3; V: TRBV23-1; D: NA; size: NA; CDR3: CASSHIRDNSTDTQYF; DNA: TGCGCCAGCAGTCATATCCGGGACAACAGCACAGATACGCAGTATTTT
J: TRBJ1-2; V: TRBV11-2; D: NA; size: NA; CDR3: CASSLGYNPNYGYTF; DNA: TGTGCCAGCAGCTTAGGGTATAACCCAAACTATGGCTACACCTTC
J: TRBJ1-5; V: TRBV18; D: NA; size: NA; CDR3: CASSPVLGSNQPQHF; DNA: TGTGCCAGCTCACCAGTTTTAGGTAGCAATCAGCCCCAGCATTTT
J: TRBJ2-7; V: TRBV11-2; D: NA; size: NA; CDR3: CASSSTGYEQYF; DNA: TGTGCCAGCAGCTCGACAGGCTACGAGCAGTACTTC
J: TRBJ1-4; V: TRBV4-2; D: NA; size: NA; CDR3: CASSPDTSTNEKLFF; DNA: TGTGCCAGCAGCCCCGACACTTCAACTAATGAAAAACTGTTTTTT
J: TRBJ1-1; V: TRBV2; D: NA; size: NA; CDR3: CASSDQGRDTEAFF; DNA: TGTGCCAGCAGTGATCAGGGGAGGGACACTGAAGCTTTCTTT
J: TRBJ1-2; V: TRBV6-1; D: NA; size: NA; CDR3: CASSEEVGDPNYGYTF; DNA: TGTGCCAGCAGTGAAGAGGTGGGGGATCCTAACTATGGCTACACCTTC
J: TRBJ2-5; V: TRBV12-3/TRBV12-4; D: TRBD2; size: NA; CDR3: CASSPGLAQTQYF; DNA: TGTGCCAGCAGTCCGGGACTAGCGCAGACCCAGTACTTC
J: TRBJ1-5; V: TRBV6-1; D: NA; size: NA; CDR3: CASSERGQGNQPQHF; DNA: TGTGCCAGCAGTGAACGCGGGCAGGGCAATCAGCCCCAGCATTTT
J: TRBJ2-1; V: TRBV5-1; D: NA; size: NA; CDR3: CASSYYRDSNEQFF; DNA: TGCGCCAGCAGCTATTACAGGGATAGCAATGAGCAGTTCTTC
J: TRBJ1-2; V: TRBV9; D: NA; size: NA; CDR3: CASSVELNYGYTF; DNA: TGTGCCAGCAGCGTCGAACTGAACTATGGCTACACCTTC
J: TRBJ2-1; V: TRBV4-2; D: NA; size: NA; CDR3: CASSQESGEQFF; DNA: TGTGCCAGCAGCCAAGAATCTGGTGAGCAGTTCTTC
J: TRBJ1-6; V: TRBV10-3; D: TRBD1; size: NA; CDR3: CAISGTGTGGSPLHF; DNA: TGTGCCATCAGTGGTACAGGGACAGGAGGTTCACCCCTCCACTTT
J: TRBJ1-5; V: TRBV18; D: NA; size: NA; CDR3: CASSPQKGYNQPQHF; DNA: TGTGCCAGCTCACCACAAAAAGGGTACAATCAGCCCCAGCATTTT
J: TRBJ1-3; V: TRBV5-4; D: NA; size: NA; CDR3: CASSSGRDSGNTIYF; DNA: TGTGCCAGCAGCTCGGGACGGGACTCTGGAAACACCATATATTTT
J: TRBJ1-5; V: TRBV6-1; D: NA; size: once; CDR3: CASSEAGHSNQPQHF; DNA: TGTGCCAGCAGTGAAGCAGGACATAGCAATCAGCCCCAGCATTTT
J: TRBJ1-6; V: TRBV2; D: TRBD1; size: NA; CDR3: CASSEVQGQAINSPLHF; DNA: TGTGCCAGCAGTGAAGTACAAGGACAGGCGATTAATTCACCCCTCCACTTT
J: TRBJ1-2; V: TRBV7-9; D: NA; size: NA; CDR3: CASSLGGAGEAGYTF; DNA: TGTGCCAGCAGCTTAGGTGGTGCAGGGGAGGCAGGCTACACCTTC
J: TRBJ1-5; V: TRBV5-1; D: TRBD1; size: NA; CDR3: CASSLGQGGNQPQHF; DNA: TGCGCCAGCAGCTTAGGACAGGGAGGCAATCAGCCCCAGCATTTT